This entry lists 25 T cell receptor beta chains sequenced from one sample in a study of radiation and T cells in renal cell carcinoma. The table came from immunoSEQ multiplex PCR; TCRdb's copy has only in-frame clones and leaves some out. The sample holds 95,000 or so clones, less than 90% seen once. Time point: baseline pretreatment blood. As for treatment: 15 Gy SBRT to primary tumor, nephrectomy 4 weeks later. This sample comprised blood, obtained from a patient whose treatment included radiotherapy and nephrectomy. The receptors were gathered from a man between 50 and 59 years old with renal cell carcinoma.

The V and J genes are TRBV5-1 and TRBJ2-5; D is unclear. CDR3 length: 13 amino acids. The V and J ends lost 1 base and 3 bases respectively, with 7 bases between them. Germline CDR1 is SGHRS and CDR2 is YFSETQ. The CDR3 nucleotides read TGCGCCAGCAGCTTGACAAGAGAAGAGACCCAGTACTTC. Translating it yields CASSLTREETQYF.

This chain joins TRBV5-4 and TRBJ2-2, with TRBD2 matching 7 bases. The V segment lost 0 bases and the J segment 6 bases; nucleotides outside the gene matches: 8. Germline CDR1 and CDR2: SGHNT and YYREEE (reference sequence). This CDR3 comprises 16 residues. CDR3 residues: CASSLGRARGAGELFF. The CDR3 DNA is TGTGCCAGCAGCTTGGGCAGGGCACGGGGGGCCGGGGAGCTGTTTTTT.

This chain connects TRBV9 to TRBJ2-5, with D possibly matching TRBD2 (5 bases). V shed 0 bases and J shed 3 bases, with 15 bases lying between them. The CDR3 extends over 16 amino acids. Germline CDR1 reads SGDLS; CDR2 reads YYNGEE. The CDR3 is CASSVGVSSGKETQYF. The CDR3 nucleotides read TGTGCCAGCAGCGTAGGGGTTTCGAGCGGAAAAGAGACCCAGTACTTC.

CDR3 sequence (DNA): TGTGCCAGCAGTTGGACTAGCGGGAGCTACGAGCAGTACTTC. This encodes CASSWTSGSYEQYF. The rearrangement joins TRBV27 to TRBJ2-7; 13 positions match TRBD2. CDR1 MNHEY and CDR2 SMNVEV come from the germline V gene (reference sequence). The CDR3 length is 14 residues. V shed 4 bases, J shed 3 bases, and the junction held 0 bases outside the gene matches.

CDR3 region: CASSGSGETQYF. CDR3 coding DNA: TGTGCCAGTAGCGGGTCGGGAGAGACCCAGTACTTC. The chain couples TRBV2 to TRBJ2-5, with 7 bases that match TRBD2. The junction had 5 bases not matched to a gene; V was cut back by 9 bases and J by 4 bases. The CDR3 loop spans 12 amino acids. The germline V gene has CDR1 SNHLY and CDR2 FYNNEI.

This chain joins TRBV30 and TRBJ2-1, with 14 bases that match TRBD2. This CDR3 contains 14 residues. V was clipped by 4 bases and J by 12 bases; unmatched bases: 8. Germline CDR1 GTSNPN, CDR2 SVGIG (reference sequence). The CDR3 sequence: CAWITGLAGVRQFF. The CDR3 DNA follows: TGTGCCTGGATAACGGGACTAGCGGGAGTTAGGCAGTTCTTC.

The chain combines TRBV7-2 with TRBJ2-5; TRBD2 matches 8 bases. The CDR3 is 15 residues long. The germline V gene encodes CDR1 SGHTA and CDR2 FQGNSA. V was clipped by 4 bases and J by 5 bases; unmatched bases: 9. The CDR3 reads CASSSTSGLGETQYF. The CDR3 DNA is TGTGCCAGCAGCTCAACTAGCGGACTCGGCGAGACCCAGTACTTC.

V usage is TRBV2 and J usage is TRBJ2-1, with 9 positions matching TRBD1. Trimming removed 3 bases from V and 8 bases from J; junction bases left unmatched: 5. The CDR3 runs 14 residues. The germline CDR1 and CDR2 sequences are SNHLY and FYNNEI. CDR3 sequence: CASSDEQGAYEQFF. The CDR3 nucleotides read TGTGCCAGCAGTGACGAACAGGGGGCTTATGAGCAGTTCTTC.

The rearrangement joins TRBV7-2 to TRBJ1-6, with a weak D call TRBD1 (5 bases). From germline, CDR1 is SGHTA and CDR2 FQGNSA. The CDR3 covers 15 residues. Trimming took 4 bases from V and 9 from J, leaving 16 bases between them. The CDR3 reads CASSSHAGGSSPLHF. The CDR3 DNA follows: TGTGCCAGCAGCTCCCACGCGGGGGGGAGTTCACCCCTCCACTTT.

The J gene is TRBJ2-7, the V gene TRBV11-2; a possible D gene is TRBD1 (5 bases). CDR3 length: 11 amino acids. Germline V lookup: CDR1 SGHAT, CDR2 FQNNGV. V lost 5 bases and J lost 6, with 8 bases in between. CDR3 residues: CASSQGFEQYF. CDR3 coding DNA: TGTGCCAGCAGCCAGGGATTCGAGCAGTACTTC.

The chain is built from TRBV28 and TRBJ2-2; D ambiguous. Between the trimmed V and J ends, which lost 8 bases and 0 bases, there was a span of 13 bases. The germline V gene has CDR1 MDHEN and CDR2 SYDVKM. The CDR3 sequence is 15 residues long. The CDR3 protein is CASGLDPANTGELFF. CDR3 nucleotide sequence: TGTGCCAGCGGCCTTGACCCCGCGAACACCGGGGAGCTGTTTTTT. The full variable domain, completed using reference TRBV28 and TRBJ2-2, is DVKVTQSSRYLVKRTGEKVFLECVQDMDHENMFWYRQDPGLGLRLIYFSYDVKMKEKGDIPEGYSVSREKKERFSLILESASTNQTSMYLCASGLDPANTGELFFGEGSRLTVL.

The gene calls are TRBV5-1 and TRBJ2-1, with 11 bases identical to TRBD2. Germline CDR1 is SGHRS and CDR2 is YFSETQ. CDR3 length equals 16 residues. V lost 6 bases, J lost 0 bases, and 5 bases stayed unmatched. CDR3: CASMPSGGYSYNEQFF. CDR3 nucleotides: TGCGCCAGCATGCCTAGCGGGGGGTACTCCTACAATGAGCAGTTCTTC.

This clone occurred a few times. V and J are TRBV28 and TRBJ1-1; 8 positions agree with TRBD1. V gave up 6 bases and J gave up 1 base; unmatched junction bases: 1. Germline CDR1 is MDHEN and CDR2 is SYDVKM. This CDR3 is built from 13 residues. The CDR3 loop reads CASRGTGNTEAFF. The CDR3 DNA is TGTGCCAGCAGGGGGACAGGGAACACTGAAGCTTTCTTT.

The chain recombines TRBV14 with TRBJ1-1; TRBD1 matches 11 bases. V dropped 4 bases and J dropped 7; count of bases not matched to a gene: 11. Germline V gene sequence: CDR1 SGHDN, CDR2 FVKESK. The CDR3 spans 16 residues. CDR3 in amino acids: CASSPRPGQGVVEAFF. CDR3 nucleotides: TGTGCCAGCAGCCCCCGCCCGGGACAGGGGGTAGTTGAAGCTTTCTTT.

This clone was detected only once. Germline is not matched at one junction end, which may reflect a read error. The V gene is TRBV10-2, the J gene TRBJ2-1, with D uncertain. This CDR3 is built from 13 residues. In germline, CDR1 is WSHSY, CDR2 SAAADI. The CDR3 protein is CASGEADRNEQFF. DNA of the CDR3: TGCGCCAGCGGTGAGGCAGATCGGAATGAGCAGTTCTTC.

The CDR3 here is CASSLALGETTEAFF. Here the CDR3 DNA reads TGTGCCAGCAGCTTGGCCCTTGGGGAAACTACTGAAGCTTTCTTT. This chain uses TRBV5-4 with TRBJ1-1; D is undetermined. The V gene's germline CDR1 is SGHNT and CDR2 YYREEE (reference sequence). The V and J ends lost 0 bases and 5 bases respectively, with 14 bases between them. The CDR3 runs to 15 residues.

This clone was picked up a small number of times. The chain combines TRBV5-1 with TRBJ2-5, with 14 bases identical to TRBD2. This CDR3 is built from 16 residues. The ends lost 0 bases at V and 2 bases at J; junction bases unmatched: 0. Germline V gene lookup returns CDR1 SGHRS and CDR2 YFSETQ. The CDR3 sequence: CASSLGTSGGQETQYF. The CDR3 bases are TGCGCCAGCAGCTTGGGGACTAGCGGGGGGCAAGAGACCCAGTACTTC.

The genes are TRBV4-1 and TRBJ2-5, with 11 bases that match TRBD2. Near its end, the DNA agrees better with TRBJ2-7, so the J call may be wrong. The CDR3 is 14 residues long. Germline CDR1 is MGHRA and CDR2 is YSYEKL. DNA of the CDR3: TGCGCCAGCAGCCCGACTAGCGGGACCTACGAGCAGTACTTC. Its translation: CASSPTSGTYEQYF.

The chain couples TRBV7-2 to TRBJ2-1; 10 nucleotides match TRBD2. Looked up from germline, CDR1 is SGHTA and CDR2 is FQGNSA. This CDR3 contains 14 residues. After removal of 7 bases from V and 6 bases from J, the junction contained 6 bases not matched to a gene. DNA of the CDR3: TGTGCCAGCACCGACTGGACTAGCGGCAATGAGCAGTTCTTC. Protein: CASTDWTSGNEQFF. The variable domain in full, completed from reference TRBV7-2 and TRBJ2-1, reads GAGVSQSPSNKVTEKGKDVELRCDPISGHTALYWYRQSLGQGLEFLIYFQGNSAPDKSGLPSDRFSAERTGGSVSTLTIQRTQQEDSAVYLCASTDWTSGNEQFFGPGTRLTVL.

This chain uses TRBV7-8 with TRBJ2-5; 7 bases are shared with TRBD2. In germline, CDR1 is SGHVS, CDR2 FQNEAQ. The CDR3 extends over 13 amino acids. V lost 8 bases and J lost 4; bases outside the gene matches: 7. This chain's CDR3 is CASLFSGGETQYF. In DNA, the CDR3 is TGTGCCAGCTTATTTTCGGGGGGAGAGACCCAGTACTTC.

The V call is TRBV29-1, the J call TRBJ1-2, with 11 bases fitting TRBD1. The CDR3 extends over 13 amino acids. Germline CDR1 is SQVTM and CDR2 is ANQGSEA. V trimming: 5 bases; J trimming: 4 bases; junction bases outside the gene matches: 3. The CDR3 nucleotides read TGCAGCGTTATGGGGACAGGGGGCTATGGCTACACCTTC. As protein: CSVMGTGGYGYTF.

The genes are TRBV5-1 and TRBJ2-3, with D perhaps assigned TRBD1 or TRBD2 (6 bases each). V shed 0 bases and J shed 4 bases, with 15 bases lying between them. CDR3 length equals 16 residues. Germline loops: CDR1 SGHRS, CDR2 YFSETQ. This chain's CDR3 is CASSLVARRGADTQYF. CDR3 sequence (DNA): TGCGCCAGCAGCTTGGTTGCGCGGAGGGGGGCAGATACGCAGTATTTT.

V is TRBV19 and J is TRBJ1-4, with D possibly matching TRBD1 (6 bases). CDR3 length equals 18 residues. Deletions cut 3 bases from V and 8 bases from J, with 25 bases between. Germline V gene data show CDR1 as LNHDA and CDR2 as SQIVND (reference sequence). The CDR3, as DNA: TGTGCCAGTAGTATGGGAAGGACAGTTCAAGGCAAAAGGGAAAAACTGTTTTTT. Translating gives CASSMGRTVQGKREKLFF.

V is TRBV30 and J is TRBJ1-2, with 7 bases identical to TRBD1. This CDR3 region has 13 residues. The V and J ends lost 2 bases and 7 bases, in that order; junction bases with no gene match: 7. Germline V gene lookup returns CDR1 GTSNPN and CDR2 SVGIG (reference sequence). The CDR3 DNA sequence: TGTGCCTGGAGTCCACCGACAGGGAGTGGCTACACCTTC. It codes for CAWSPPTGSGYTF. The full variable domain, its missing parts supplied by reference TRBV30 and TRBJ1-2, is SQTIHQWPATLVQPVGSPLSLECTVEGTSNPNLYWYRQAAGRGLQLLFYSVGIGQISSEVPQNLSASRPQDRQFILSSKKLLLSDSGFYLCAWSPPTGSGYTFGSGTRLTVV.

This chain joins TRBV18 and TRBJ1-4; 8 bases are shared with TRBD1. Germline CDR1 is KGHSH and CDR2 is LQKENI. Unmatched junction bases numbered 7, after V lost 2 bases and J lost 8 bases. The CDR3 is made up of 15 amino acids. In DNA, the CDR3 is TGTGCCAGCTCACCAGCCTCAGGGGGCTCGGAAAAACTGTTTTTT. This encodes CASSPASGGSEKLFF.